These T cell receptor beta chains were read from a single sample in a study of response to subunit inactivated influenza vaccine. TCRdb used MiXCR to reprocess the RT-PCR reads, holding one entry per CDR3 protein. The repertoire consists of fewer than 750,000 distinct CDR3 sequences, with around 15% occurring once and the leading ten covering around 10%. The source was PBMCs from blood, collected 11 to 12 days after vaccination. All receptors derive from a middle-aged man who received an inactivated influenza vaccine. CDR3s leave out the opening cysteine and the closing phenylalanine or tryptophan. Each record gives: J gene, D gene, V gene, clone size, CDR3 protein. D genes are given only for firm matches. A row's size may be missing; if present it is once, few, many or a size class.

TRBJ2-5 . TRBV15 . ATSRAPGSRGGIQETQY
TRBJ2-2 . TRBV12-3/TRBV12-4 . ASTAEILNTGELF
TRBJ2-1 . TRBV29-1 few SALDSSSYNEQF
TRBJ2-3 TRBD1 TRBV19 . ASSSQGQLVTQY
TRBJ2-7 TRBD1 TRBV6-1 many ASSRTGTGFYEQY
TRBJ1-5 . TRBV5-6 . ASSFGNNQPQH
TRBJ2-5 TRBD2 TRBV27 many ASSLLASGGAQETQY
TRBJ1-2 . TRBV6-1 . ASSEGQGRPIGYT
TRBJ2-5 TRBD2 TRBV12-3/TRBV12-4 many ASRIAGGVETQY
TRBJ1-6 TRBD1 TRBV4-1 few ASSQRGTGTGSPLH
TRBJ2-2 . TRBV19 . ATGTLSNTGELF
TRBJ2-7 TRBD1 TRBV20-1 . STGQGREQY
TRBJ2-7 . TRBV7-9 few ASSLEFPYEQY
TRBJ2-5 . TRBV7-2 . ASSRQAFQETQY
TRBJ1-2 . TRBV12-3/TRBV12-4 few ASSSRTDDGYT
TRBJ2-7 . TRBV9 . ASSASGEPNEQY
TRBJ2-7 . TRBV15 many ATSRDNEQY
TRBJ2-7 . TRBV18 . ASSPPSQTYEQY
TRBJ2-7 . TRBV20-1 . SAPRHAPPNYEQY
TRBJ2-3 TRBD2 TRBV7-2 few ARGRASGGSLTDTQY
TRBJ2-5 . TRBV6-2/TRBV6-3 few ASSYGNLVAYQETQY
TRBJ2-1 . TRBV29-1 few SVGPGTVINEQF
TRBJ2-2 TRBD1 TRBV7-9 few ASRLTGYRDGELF
TRBJ2-1 TRBD1 TRBV20-1 few SLRDRGTYNEQF
TRBJ2-5 . TRBV7-2 . ASSSETANKNPETQY
TRBJ2-4 . TRBV10-1 few ASSESILAKNIQY
TRBJ1-2 . TRBV7-9 . ASSGGPYT
TRBJ2-3 TRBD1 TRBV12-3/TRBV12-4 many ASSPRQGDTDTQY
TRBJ2-1 TRBD2 TRBV20-1 . SAKGIAGGNEQF
TRBJ1-1 . TRBV4-3 few ASSQDSNREDRAF
TRBJ2-1 . TRBV6-1 few ASSLEGGAVYEQF
TRBJ1-2 . TRBV15 many ATSGRGTAYGYT
TRBJ2-1 TRBD1 TRBV29-1 many SVDRQGARNEQF
TRBJ1-5 . TRBV20-1 . SAERGGGNQPQH
TRBJ1-1 . TRBV5-1 . ASSPWGQGTEAF
TRBJ1-5 . TRBV4-2 . ASSQAIQSGNQPQH
TRBJ1-1 . TRBV5-1 . ASSLGSGSTEAF
TRBJ1-5 . TRBV15 . ATRTGTRSNQPQH
TRBJ1-4 . TRBV7-9 . ASSLVAVNEKLF
TRBJ1-1 . TRBV10-3 few AIREQLNTEAF
TRBJ2-1 . TRBV6-1 . ASSPWASYNEQF
TRBJ1-4 TRBD1 TRBV5-1 . ASSFGQGNEKLF
TRBJ2-7 TRBD2 TRBV20-1 few SAQPGGGATGEQY
TRBJ1-5 . TRBV29-1 . SVDHRVEGNQPQH
TRBJ2-5 . TRBV7-2 few ASSLAGGIQETQY
TRBJ2-5 . TRBV20-1 . SARVYGTQY
TRBJ1-2 . TRBV12-3/TRBV12-4 few ASSQTPNYGYT
TRBJ2-7 TRBD2 TRBV20-1 few SAQASGAYEQY
TRBJ1-1 . TRBV7-2 many ASSWGTGNTEAF
TRBJ2-1 . TRBV24-1 few ATSDAASWASYNEQF
TRBJ2-3 TRBD2 TRBV29-1 few SVEGTSGGSTDTQY
TRBJ1-5 . TRBV2 . ASRSGTTNQPQH
TRBJ2-5 TRBD1 TRBV9 once ASSPPGQGPRETQY
TRBJ2-3 TRBD1 TRBV24-1 . ATQRQGDTQY
TRBJ2-3 . TRBV2 once ASAWDLNTQY
TRBJ2-7 TRBD2 TRBV6-1 few ASSRTSGNTYEQY
TRBJ2-7 . TRBV11-1 . ASSRTGSAYEQY
TRBJ2-5 TRBD2 TRBV4-3 . ASSQTGLAGGGETQY